Given below is one T cell receptor (beta chain) in context. As processed by the authors: Nucleated cell counts were estimated from reference gene primer amplification. Measured with immunoSEQ multiplex PCR; TCRdb has only the in-frame clones, and not every one. That table gives V, J and clone size, and the DNA gave D and trimming. This table holds 200,000 to 300,000 clones, less than 90% found once. The data were taken from a study of blood T cell repertoires in COVID-19. Study details: COVID-19 samples collected from the United States, Italy and Spain covered acute and convalescent phases. From T cells, B-cell-depleted T cells, or PBMCs came the material, which was cDNA or gDNA.

With 2 bases removed from V and 0 bases from J, the gap between germline ends came to 5 bases. CDR3 length equals 15 residues. Germline V gene lookup returns CDR1 MRHNA and CDR2 SNTAGT. The chain links TRBV6-4 to TRBJ2-6; D unresolved. The sample comprised peripheral blood. The clonotype was recovered from a man in his sixties with acute or convalescent COVID-19. This chain's CDR3 is CASSDPRSGANVLTF. CDR3 sequence (DNA): TGTGCCAGCAGTGACCCCCGCTCTGGGGCCAACGTCCTGACTTTC.